This T cell receptor beta chain derives from a study of graft-versus-host responses after intestinal transplantation. On the study more broadly: Transplant recipients had multivisceral, liver-intestinal, or isolated intestinal grafts.

The repertoire was sequenced with immunoSEQ multiplex PCR; TCRdb's copy has only in-frame clones and lacks some. The table has tens of thousands of clones, around 90% seen once. The germline V gene encodes CDR1 MDHEN and CDR2 SYDVKM. CDR3 length equals 11 residues. V was cut by 8 bases and J by 10 bases, with 14 bases left in between. Sequenced here: PBMCs, sampled roughly 120 days after intestinal transplantation. The chain employs TRBV28 and TRBJ1-1; no clear D. The receptor comes from a human patient who received an intestinal transplant, so some T cells may come from the graft donor. The CDR3 coding sequence is TGTGCCAGCCGGGATGGGGTCGGAGCTTTCTTT. It specifies CASRDGVGAFF.